The 24 T cell receptor beta chains given below trace back to one sample, sequenced in a study of blood T cells in healthy people across ages. For the second PCR, which ran for about 6 to 11 cycles, a sample-barcoded 5' primer and a J-beta primer mix were used. TCRdb re-analysed the 5' RACE reads in MiXCR, keeping a single row per CDR3 protein. The table lists about a million distinct CDR3 sequences, around two fifths of them singletons. Material: blood. These receptor sequences come from a man between 18 and 35 years old in good health.

This clonotype has a handful of counts. The chain has TRBV20-1 and TRBJ2-3; the match to TRBD2 covers 13 bases. The V and J ends lost 6 bases and 1 base, in that order; junction bases with no gene match: 7. CDR1 is DFQATT, CDR2 SNEGSKA, per germline (reference sequence). This CDR3 spans 16 amino acids. The DNA for the CDR3 is TGCAGTGCCTCTTTGGGGACTAGCGGGGGCACAGATACGCAGTATTTT. Translating it yields CSASLGTSGGTDTQYF.

This chain uses TRBV7-3 with TRBJ2-7; TRBD2 matches 12 bases. Looked up from germline, CDR1 is SGHTA and CDR2 is FQGTGA. This CDR3 is 16 amino acids long. V dropped 6 bases and J dropped 7; count of bases not matched to a gene: 13. CDR3 sequence: CASRLLGTSGYNEQYF. CDR3 nucleotides: TGTGCCAGCAGGTTACTCGGGACTAGCGGGTACAATGAGCAGTACTTC.

This chain connects TRBV28 to TRBJ1-2, with D perhaps TRBD1 (5 bases). The CDR3 totals 12 residues. Trimming stripped 9 bases from V and 3 bases from J, with 11 bases between. The V gene's germline CDR1 is MDHEN and CDR2 SYDVKM. The CDR3 sequence is CASYDSDYGYTF. The CDR3 DNA reads as TGTGCCAGTTACGACAGTGACTATGGCTACACCTTC.

This chain uses TRBV20-1 with TRBJ2-5; 9 bases map to TRBD2. The junction had 3 bases not matched to a gene; V was cut back by 4 bases and J by 0 bases. This CDR3 is 14 amino acids long. Germline loops: CDR1 DFQATT, CDR2 SNEGSKA (reference sequence). CDR3 DNA sequence: TGCAGTGCTAAGCGGGGGGCGAACCAAGAGACCCAGTACTTC. Amino acids: CSAKRGANQETQYF.

A few counts support this clonotype. The V and J genes are TRBV5-1 and TRBJ2-5; 8 bases agree with TRBD2. CDR1 SGHRS and CDR2 YFSETQ come from the germline V gene. This CDR3 region has 14 residues. With 6 bases clipped from V and 5 bases from J, the junction kept 9 bases outside the gene matches. In DNA, the CDR3 is TGCGCCAGCAAGCAACTAGCGGTATTTGAGACCCAGTACTTC. Translating it yields CASKQLAVFETQYF. Full variable domain (rest looked up from reference TRBV5-1 and TRBJ2-5): KAGVTQTPRYLIKTRGQQVTLSCSPISGHRSVSWYQQTPGQGLQFLFEYFSETQRNKGNFPGRFSGRQFSNSRSEMNVSTLELGDSALYLCASKQLAVFETQYFGPGTRLLVL.

This clonotype was observed a few times. V and J are TRBV27 and TRBJ1-6; 9 nucleotides line up with TRBD1. The CDR3 covers 14 residues. Per the germline V gene, CDR1 is MNHEY and CDR2 is SMNVEV (reference sequence). Unmatched junction bases numbered 7, after V lost 7 bases and J lost 9 bases. The CDR3, as DNA: TGTGCCAGCACCAGACAGGGGGTGGTTTCACCCCTCCACTTT. It translates to CASTRQGVVSPLHF.

This clonotype turned up a few times. This chain connects TRBV5-4 to TRBJ1-1; TRBD1 is a possible D gene (6 bases). Trimming took off 4 bases at V and 1 base at J, with 17 bases between the two ends. Germline V gene sequence: CDR1 SGHNT, CDR2 YYREEE (reference sequence). The CDR3 is 16 residues long. This CDR3 is CASSPPSTGSNTEAFF. The DNA of the CDR3 is TGTGCCAGCAGCCCTCCCTCGACAGGATCGAACACTGAAGCTTTCTTT.

The chain links TRBV18 to TRBJ1-2; D gene uncertain. V was shortened by 2 bases and J by 0 bases, with 13 bases between the two germline ends. Per the germline V gene, CDR1 is KGHSH and CDR2 is LQKENI. CDR3 size: 16 residues. For the CDR3, the DNA is TGTGCCAGCTCACCAGGAGCGGCTAAACCTAACTATGGCTACACCTTC. It yields the protein CASSPGAAKPNYGYTF.

A word on this clonotype: The junction departs from germline at one end; a sequencing error may be responsible. This chain connects TRBV7-6 to TRBJ1-6; D gene ambiguous. Germline V gene lookup returns CDR1 SGHVS and CDR2 FNYEAQ. CDR3 length: 13 residues. The CDR3 protein is CAGGRGMDSPLHF. The CDR3 bases are TGTGCCGGCGGACGCGGGATGGATTCGCCCCTCCACTTT.

The J gene is TRBJ2-3, the V gene TRBV7-3; D assignment may be TRBD1 or TRBD2 (5 bases each). The CDR3 runs 16 residues. V lost 6 bases and J lost 1, with 17 bases in between. The germline CDR1 and CDR2 sequences are SGHTA and FQGTGA. The CDR3 loop reads CASSPGGGYGTDTQYF. CDR3 sequence (DNA): TGTGCCAGCAGTCCCGGTGGGGGTTATGGCACAGATACGCAGTATTTT.

The chain carries TRBV27 and TRBJ1-1; possible D gene TRBD1, 6 bases. There are 13 residues in the CDR3. The germline V gene encodes CDR1 MNHEY and CDR2 SMNVEV (reference sequence). The germline V and J ends were trimmed by 2 bases and 6 bases, with 10 bases remaining between them. CDR3 sequence reads: CASSLKGGAEAFF. In DNA form, the CDR3 reads TGTGCCAGCAGTTTAAAAGGGGGTGCTGAAGCTTTCTTT.

The rearrangement links TRBV11-2 to TRBJ2-2, with TRBD1 matching 8 bases. Germline CDR1 reads SGHAT; CDR2 reads FQNNGV. After removal of 4 bases from V and 0 bases from J, the junction contained 4 bases not matched to a gene. The CDR3 sequence is 16 residues long. This CDR3 reads CASSSQGAPNTGELFF. DNA for the CDR3: TGTGCCAGCAGCTCGCAGGGGGCCCCGAACACCGGGGAGCTGTTTTTT. The full variable domain, completed using reference TRBV11-2 and TRBJ2-2, is EAGVAQSPRYKIIEKRQSVAFWCNPISGHATLYWYQQILGQGPKLLIQFQNNGVVDDSQLPKDRFSAERLKGVDSTLKIQPAKLEDSAVYLCASSSQGAPNTGELFFGEGSRLTVL.

The chain is built from TRBV5-1 and TRBJ2-5; the D gene is possibly TRBD2 (5 bases). V was shortened by 0 bases and J by 4 bases, with 10 bases between the two germline ends. The CDR3 runs to 14 residues. Germline V gene sequence: CDR1 SGHRS, CDR2 YFSETQ. CDR3 residues: CASSLAPGGETQYF. The CDR3 DNA reads TGCGCCAGCAGCTTGGCTCCAGGAGGAGAGACCCAGTACTTC.

The rearrangement uses TRBV18 and TRBJ2-6; D unresolved. V lost 3 bases, J lost 3 bases, and 15 bases lay in between. The CDR3 extends over 17 amino acids. The germline gives CDR1 KGHSH, CDR2 LQKENI. The CDR3 spells CASSPPRVKVGANVLTF. The CDR3 coding sequence is TGTGCCAGCTCACCCCCTAGGGTAAAGGTTGGGGCCAACGTCCTGACTTTC.

The chain links TRBV7-9 to TRBJ2-2; possibly TRBD1 for D (6 bases). Germline V gene sequence: CDR1 SEHNR, CDR2 FQNEAQ (reference sequence). The CDR3 is made up of 14 amino acids. V gave up 5 bases and J gave up 4 bases, with 11 bases separating them. CDR3 sequence reads: CASSHRQATGELFF. The CDR3 nucleotides read TGTGCCAGCAGCCACCGACAGGCCACCGGGGAGCTGTTTTTT.

The chain has TRBV5-1 and TRBJ2-1; D is perhaps TRBD2 (6 bases). Germline V gives CDR1 SGHRS, CDR2 YFSETQ. The CDR3 is made up of 14 amino acids. CDR3 amino acids: CASGVSGTRNEQFF. The CDR3, as DNA: TGCGCTAGCGGCGTTTCCGGGACTCGTAATGAGCAGTTCTTC. The variable domain in full, with the rest retrieved from reference TRBV5-1 and TRBJ2-1, is KAGVTQTPRYLIKTRGQQVTLSCSPISGHRSVSWYQQTPGQGLQFLFEYFSETQRNKGNFPGRFSGRQFSNSRSEMNVSTLELGDSALYLCASGVSGTRNEQFFGPGTRLTVL.

This clonotype was observed a handful of times. The V and J genes are TRBV5-6 and TRBJ2-3; no clear D. The CDR3 is 14 amino acids. Germline V gene data show CDR1 as SGHDT and CDR2 as YYEEEE. V dropped 6 bases and J dropped 0 bases, with 11 bases sitting between them. This chain's CDR3 is CASTRTLSTDTQYF. The CDR3, as DNA: TGTGCCAGCACCAGAACGCTAAGCACAGATACGCAGTATTTT.

This clonotype was seen a handful of times. The genes are TRBV9 and TRBJ1-2, with TRBD1 as a possible D gene (5 bases). The V end lost 3 bases, the J end lost 3 bases, and 12 bases lay between the germline ends. Germline CDR1 and CDR2: SGDLS and YYNGEE. The CDR3 contains 14 residues. The CDR3 reads CASSEGTRDYGYTF. The CDR3 DNA is TGTGCCAGCAGCGAGGGGACTCGGGACTATGGCTACACCTTC. Complete variable domain (other parts from reference TRBV9 and TRBJ1-2): DSGVTQTPKHLITATGQRVTLRCSPRSGDLSVYWYQQSLDQGLQFLIQYYNGEERAKGNILERFSAQQFPDLHSELNLSSLELGDSALYFCASSEGTRDYGYTFGSGTRLTVV.

V usage is TRBV5-1 and J usage is TRBJ1-2; TRBD1 agrees at 9 bases. CDR1 and CDR2 (germline): SGHRS, YFSETQ. V trimming: 4 bases; J trimming: 5 bases; junction bases outside the gene matches: 9. The CDR3 covers 15 residues. CDR3 nucleotides: TGCGCCAGCAGCCTCTCCCGGGACAGGGTTTATGGCTACACCTTC. The encoded protein is CASSLSRDRVYGYTF. Filled out from reference TRBV5-1 and TRBJ1-2, the complete variable domain reads KAGVTQTPRYLIKTRGQQVTLSCSPISGHRSVSWYQQTPGQGLQFLFEYFSETQRNKGNFPGRFSGRQFSNSRSEMNVSTLELGDSALYLCASSLSRDRVYGYTFGSGTRLTVV.

This sequence joins TRBV4-1 and TRBJ1-5; possible D gene TRBD1, 5 bases. V lost 1 base and J lost 2, with 12 bases in between. This CDR3 is 16 amino acids long. Germline V lookup: CDR1 MGHRA, CDR2 YSYEKL. In DNA, the CDR3 is TGCGCCAGCAGCCAAGCCCGGACGACAGGCAATCAGCCCCAGCATTTT. Amino acid sequence: CASSQARTTGNQPQHF.

This clonotype has only a few counts. The chain carries TRBV30 and TRBJ1-2; D is possibly TRBD1 (6 bases). This CDR3 comprises 14 residues. The germline V and J ends were trimmed by 0 bases and 6 bases, with 14 bases remaining between them. Per the germline V gene, CDR1 is GTSNPN and CDR2 is SVGIG (reference sequence). CDR3 protein: CAWSVGGARHGYTF. The CDR3 DNA follows: TGTGCCTGGAGTGTAGGGGGGGCGCGGCATGGCTACACCTTC.

This clonotype has only a few counts. The chain has TRBV7-3 and TRBJ1-6; no reliable D call. Germline lookup yields CDR1 SGHTA and CDR2 FQGTGA. Trimming removed 5 bases at V and 7 bases at J, with 12 bases between. The length of the CDR3 is 14 residues. This chain's CDR3 is CASSRGLDNSPLHF. The CDR3 DNA follows: TGTGCCAGCAGCCGCGGCCTGGACAATTCACCCCTCCACTTT.

The sample holds a few counts of this clonotype. CDR3: CASSERTQYF. In DNA, the CDR3 is TGTGCCAGCAGTGAAAGGACGCAGTATTTT. V usage is TRBV6-1 and J usage is TRBJ2-3; D not certain. Germline-derived CDR1 and CDR2 are MNHNS and SASEGT. Trimming took off 2 bases at V and 9 bases at J, with 3 bases between the two ends. This CDR3 has 10 residues.

The chain joins TRBV10-3 to TRBJ1-1, with TRBD1 as a possible D gene (5 bases). CDR3 length equals 13 residues. Trimming stripped 2 bases from V and 1 base from J, with 5 bases between. Per germline, CDR1 ENHRY and CDR2 SYGVKD. The CDR3, as DNA: TGTGCCATCAGTGAGGGACAGAACACTGAAGCTTTCTTT. This gives the protein CAISEGQNTEAFF.